The clone carrying this TCR beta chain has ten or more counts. Time point described: persistent/refractory GD, antithyroid drugs over 5 years with positive TRAb. Researchers made the TCR library from RNA that was extracted from PBMCs. These data belong to a study of regulatory T cells in long-lasting Graves disease. Arm-PCR of CDR3 regions with iRepertoire HTBI primers generated TCR beta libraries. TCRdb re-called the multiplex PCR reads through MiXCR, storing one row per CDR3 protein. Here the sample spans about 470,000 distinct CDR3 sequences, less than 25% being singletons. Trimming left V 5 bases short and J 4 bases short, with 12 bases between. This CDR3 contains 13 residues. Germline values: CDR1 SGHVS, CDR2 FQNEAQ.

V gene TRBV7-8 combines with J gene TRBJ2-7, with D hard to call. The clonotype comes from a female donor with Graves disease. Sequencing used peripheral blood mononuclear cells (PBMCs), obtained when the disease was refractory, from a patient treated with antithyroid drugs. CDR3 coding DNA: TGTGCCAGCAGCGCTCTGGTGGGTTACGAGCAGTACTTC. Residues: CASSALVGYEQYF.